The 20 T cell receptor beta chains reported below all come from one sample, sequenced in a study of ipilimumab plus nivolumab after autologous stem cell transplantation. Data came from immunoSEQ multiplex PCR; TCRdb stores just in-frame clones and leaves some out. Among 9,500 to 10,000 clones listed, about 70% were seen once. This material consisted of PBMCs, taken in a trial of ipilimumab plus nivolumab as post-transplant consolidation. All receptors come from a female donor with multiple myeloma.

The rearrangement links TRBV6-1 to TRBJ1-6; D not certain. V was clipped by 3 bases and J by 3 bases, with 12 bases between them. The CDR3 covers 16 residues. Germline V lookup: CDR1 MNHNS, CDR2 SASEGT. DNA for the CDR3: TGTGCCAGCAGTGATCCCCCTCAGGACTATAATTCACCCCTCCACTTT. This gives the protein CASSDPPQDYNSPLHF.

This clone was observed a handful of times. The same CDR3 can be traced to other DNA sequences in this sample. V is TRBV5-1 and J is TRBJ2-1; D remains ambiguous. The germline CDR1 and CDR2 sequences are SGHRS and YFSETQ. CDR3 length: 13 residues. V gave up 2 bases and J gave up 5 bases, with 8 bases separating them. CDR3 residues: CASSLNSNNEQFF. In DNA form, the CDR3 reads TGCGCCAGCAGCTTAAACAGCAACAATGAGCAGTTCTTC.

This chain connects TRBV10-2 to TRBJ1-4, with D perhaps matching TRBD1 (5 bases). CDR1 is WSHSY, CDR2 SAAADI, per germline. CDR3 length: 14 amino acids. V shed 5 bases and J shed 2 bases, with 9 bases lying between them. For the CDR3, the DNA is TGCGCCAGCAGTTTACAGGCCACTAATGAAAAACTGTTTTTT. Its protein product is CASSLQATNEKLFF.

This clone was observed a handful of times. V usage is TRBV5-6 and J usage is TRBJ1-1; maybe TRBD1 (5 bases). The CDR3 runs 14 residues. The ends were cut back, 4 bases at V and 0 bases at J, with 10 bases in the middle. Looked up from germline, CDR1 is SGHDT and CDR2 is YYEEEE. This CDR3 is CASSPGTLNTEAFF. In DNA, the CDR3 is TGTGCCAGCAGCCCCGGGACGTTGAACACTGAAGCTTTCTTT.

The chain's CDR3 is CASSLVWGSSYNEQFF. Here the CDR3 DNA reads TGTGCCAGCAGCTTAGTGTGGGGAAGCTCCTACAATGAGCAGTTCTTC. The rearrangement joins TRBV7-9 to TRBJ2-1, with D uncertain. This CDR3 has 16 residues. V was cut by 1 base and J by 0 bases, with 10 bases left in between. Per germline, CDR1 SEHNR and CDR2 FQNEAQ (reference sequence).

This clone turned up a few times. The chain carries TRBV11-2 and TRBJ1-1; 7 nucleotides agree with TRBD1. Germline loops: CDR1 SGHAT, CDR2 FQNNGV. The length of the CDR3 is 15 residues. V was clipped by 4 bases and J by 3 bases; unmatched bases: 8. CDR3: CASSSATGTHTEAFF. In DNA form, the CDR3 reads TGTGCCAGCAGCTCCGCGACAGGGACCCACACTGAAGCTTTCTTT.

The DNA of the CDR3 is TGTGCCTGGAGGTCCTACTACACCGGGGAGCTGTTTTTT. Amino acid sequence: CAWRSYYTGELFF. The chain joins TRBV30 to TRBJ2-2; no definite D call. Germline loops: CDR1 GTSNPN, CDR2 SVGIG (reference sequence). The CDR3 covers 13 residues. Trimming cost V 3 bases and J 3 bases, with 8 bases left between them.

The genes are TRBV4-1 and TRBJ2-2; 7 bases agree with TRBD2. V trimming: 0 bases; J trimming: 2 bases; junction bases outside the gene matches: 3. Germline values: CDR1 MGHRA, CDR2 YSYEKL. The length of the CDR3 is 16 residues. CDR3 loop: CASSQEASGNTGELFF. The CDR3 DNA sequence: TGCGCCAGCAGCCAAGAAGCTAGCGGAAACACCGGGGAGCTGTTTTTT.

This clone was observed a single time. Here the CDR3 DNA reads TGCGCCAGCAGCCTAGGACAGGAGTTCGACTATGGCTACACCTTC. It specifies CASSLGQEFDYGYTF. This chain uses TRBV5-1 with TRBJ1-2; TRBD1 aligns across 7 bases. V trimming: 4 bases; J trimming: 3 bases; junction bases outside the gene matches: 9. Germline CDR1 SGHRS, CDR2 YFSETQ. The CDR3 length is 15 residues. The whole variable domain, remainder taken from reference TRBV5-1 and TRBJ1-2, is KAGVTQTPRYLIKTRGQQVTLSCSPISGHRSVSWYQQTPGQGLQFLFEYFSETQRNKGNFPGRFSGRQFSNSRSEMNVSTLELGDSALYLCASSLGQEFDYGYTFGSGTRLTVV.

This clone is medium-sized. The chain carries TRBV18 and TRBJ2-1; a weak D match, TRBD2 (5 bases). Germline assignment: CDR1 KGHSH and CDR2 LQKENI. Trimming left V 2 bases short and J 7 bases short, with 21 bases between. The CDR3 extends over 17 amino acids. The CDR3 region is CASSPVSGILLMNEQFF. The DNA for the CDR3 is TGTGCCAGCTCACCAGTATCCGGGATCCTCCTTATGAATGAGCAGTTCTTC.

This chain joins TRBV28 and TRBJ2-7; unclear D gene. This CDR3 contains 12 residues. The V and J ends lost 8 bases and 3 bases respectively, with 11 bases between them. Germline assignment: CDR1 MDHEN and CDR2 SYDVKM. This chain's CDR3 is CASAGGFYEQYF. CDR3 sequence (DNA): TGTGCCAGCGCAGGCGGATTCTACGAGCAGTACTTC. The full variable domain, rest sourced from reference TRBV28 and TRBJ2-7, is DVKVTQSSRYLVKRTGEKVFLECVQDMDHENMFWYRQDPGLGLRLIYFSYDVKMKEKGDIPEGYSVSREKKERFSLILESASTNQTSMYLCASAGGFYEQYFGPGTRLTVT.

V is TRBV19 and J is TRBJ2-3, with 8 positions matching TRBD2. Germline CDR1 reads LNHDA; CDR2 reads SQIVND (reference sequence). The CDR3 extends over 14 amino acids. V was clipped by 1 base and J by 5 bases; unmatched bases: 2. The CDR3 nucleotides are TGTGCCAGTAGTATAGCAGCGGGAGTAGATACGCAGTATTTT. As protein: CASSIAAGVDTQYF.

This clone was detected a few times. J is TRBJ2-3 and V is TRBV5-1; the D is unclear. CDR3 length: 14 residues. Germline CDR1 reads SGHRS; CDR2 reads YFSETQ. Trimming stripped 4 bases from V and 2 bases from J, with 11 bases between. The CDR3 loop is CASSKAEITDTQYF. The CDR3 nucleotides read TGCGCCAGCAGCAAGGCGGAGATCACAGATACGCAGTATTTT. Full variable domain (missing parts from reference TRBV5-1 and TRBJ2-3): KAGVTQTPRYLIKTRGQQVTLSCSPISGHRSVSWYQQTPGQGLQFLFEYFSETQRNKGNFPGRFSGRQFSNSRSEMNVSTLELGDSALYLCASSKAEITDTQYFGPGTRLTVL.

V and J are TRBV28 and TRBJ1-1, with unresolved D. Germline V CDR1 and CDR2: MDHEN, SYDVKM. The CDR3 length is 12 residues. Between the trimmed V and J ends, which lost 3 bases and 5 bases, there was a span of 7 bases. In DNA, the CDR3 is TGTGCCAGCAGTTTCTTGACAACTGAAGCTTTCTTT. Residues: CASSFLTTEAFF.

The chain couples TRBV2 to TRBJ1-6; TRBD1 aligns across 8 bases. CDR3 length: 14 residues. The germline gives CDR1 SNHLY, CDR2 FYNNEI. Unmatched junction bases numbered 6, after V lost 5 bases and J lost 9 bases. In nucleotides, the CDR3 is TGTGCCAGCAGTCCGACAGGGGAAGGTTCACCCCTCCACTTT. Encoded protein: CASSPTGEGSPLHF.

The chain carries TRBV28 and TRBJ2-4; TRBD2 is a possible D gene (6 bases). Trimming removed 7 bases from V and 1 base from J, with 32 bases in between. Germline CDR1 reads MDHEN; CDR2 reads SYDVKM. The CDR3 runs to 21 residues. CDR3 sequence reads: CASTQVPPGTSRSGAKNIQYF. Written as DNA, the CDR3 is TGTGCCAGCACCCAAGTGCCCCCGGGGACTTCGAGATCGGGGGCCAAAAACATTCAGTACTTC.

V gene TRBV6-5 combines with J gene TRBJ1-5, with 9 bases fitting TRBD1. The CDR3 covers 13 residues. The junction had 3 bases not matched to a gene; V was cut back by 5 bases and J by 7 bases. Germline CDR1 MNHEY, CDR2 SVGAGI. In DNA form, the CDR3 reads TGTGCCAGCAGTGGGGACAGGGACCAGCCCCAGCATTTT. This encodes CASSGDRDQPQHF.

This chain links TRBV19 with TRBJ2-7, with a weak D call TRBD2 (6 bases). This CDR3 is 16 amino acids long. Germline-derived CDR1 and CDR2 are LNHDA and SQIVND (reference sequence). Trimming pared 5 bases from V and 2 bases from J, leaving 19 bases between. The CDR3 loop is CASSLRLLARTYEQYF. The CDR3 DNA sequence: TGTGCCAGTAGTCTTCGTCTTCTAGCGAGGACCTACGAGCAGTACTTC.

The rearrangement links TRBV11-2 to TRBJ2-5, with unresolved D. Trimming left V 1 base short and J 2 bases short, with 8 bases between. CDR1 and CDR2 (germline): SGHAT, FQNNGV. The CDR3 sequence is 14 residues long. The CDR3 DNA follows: TGTGCCAGCAGCTTAGGGAACGGGCAAGAGACCCAGTACTTC. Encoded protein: CASSLGNGQETQYF.

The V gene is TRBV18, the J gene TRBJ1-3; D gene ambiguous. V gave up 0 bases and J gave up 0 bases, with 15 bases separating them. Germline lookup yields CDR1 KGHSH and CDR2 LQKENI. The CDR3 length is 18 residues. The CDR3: CASSPPSLSPSSGNTIYF. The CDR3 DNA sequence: TGTGCCAGCTCACCACCCAGTCTTTCTCCTTCCTCTGGAAACACCATATATTTT.